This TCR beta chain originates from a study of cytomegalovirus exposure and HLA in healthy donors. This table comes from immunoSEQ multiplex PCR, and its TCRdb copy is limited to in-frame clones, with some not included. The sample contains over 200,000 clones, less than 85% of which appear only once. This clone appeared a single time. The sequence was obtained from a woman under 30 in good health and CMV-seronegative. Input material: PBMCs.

CDR3 amino acids: CASSLWGDTEAFF. The CDR3 nucleotides read TGTGCCAGCAGCCTCTGGGGAGACACTGAAGCTTTCTTT. The gene calls are TRBV9 and TRBJ1-1; no clear D. V was pared by 4 bases and J by 3 bases, with 10 bases between. In germline, CDR1 is SGDLS, CDR2 YYNGEE. The CDR3 runs 13 residues.